A single sample gave rise to the 15 T cell receptor beta chains below, sequenced in a study of CD8 T cells in ankylosing spondylitis. General study results and limits: Seemingly characteristic of ankylosing spondylitis blood was a TCR beta motif consisting of about 8 highly homologous variants.

TCRdb redid the calling of the 5' RACE reads with MiXCR, one entry per CDR3 protein. The sample includes 750,000 to 850,000 distinct CDR3 sequences, approximately 12% of them seen just once. No antigen has been assigned to these receptors. The material sequenced was blood, either unsorted or a sorted T cell fraction (not recorded which). The receptors originated from a male donor with ankylosing spondylitis.

The chain joins TRBV7-2 to TRBJ2-3; D is uncertain. Trimming cost V 0 bases and J 2 bases, with 9 bases left between them. Looked up from germline, CDR1 is SGHTA and CDR2 is FQGNSA. CDR3 length: 15 residues. The CDR3 protein is CASSLAQASTDTQYF. The CDR3 DNA follows: TGTGCCAGCAGCTTAGCGCAGGCCTCCACAGATACGCAGTATTTT.

This clonotype was recorded a few times. The J gene is TRBJ1-1, the V gene TRBV29-1, with 9 bases identical to TRBD1. V dropped 4 bases and J dropped 5; count of bases not matched to a gene: 17. There are 17 residues in the CDR3. Germline V gene sequence: CDR1 SQVTM, CDR2 ANQGSEA. The CDR3 spells CSVVLRDRVSVKTEAFF. The CDR3 DNA reads TGCAGCGTTGTCTTAAGGGACAGGGTTTCGGTTAAGACTGAAGCTTTCTTT.

Concerning this clonotype: At one end, the junction sequence differs from germline, possibly due to a read error. V gene TRBV10-2 combines with J gene TRBJ1-1; D is possibly TRBD1 (6 bases). Germline lookup yields CDR1 WSHSY and CDR2 SAAADI. CDR3 length: 13 residues. The CDR3 protein is CPSRSSRGTEAFF. The DNA for the CDR3 is TGCCCCAGCAGAAGTTCCAGGGGAACTGAAGCTTTCTTT.

The rearrangement joins TRBV6-2 or TRBV6-3 to TRBJ1-1; no definite D call. CDR3 size: 12 residues. Germline CDR1 MNHEY, CDR2 SVGEGT. Deletions cut 5 bases from V and 5 bases from J, with 9 bases between. DNA for the CDR3: TGTGCCAGCAGTAACTACAGAACTGAAGCTTTCTTT. Protein sequence: CASSNYRTEAFF.

The genes are TRBV15 and TRBJ1-1, with no clear D. The CDR3 runs to 14 residues. The germline V gene has CDR1 LNHNV and CDR2 YYDKDF (reference sequence). V shed 1 base and J shed 5 bases, with 11 bases lying between them. The CDR3: CATSRVRGSTEAFF. For the CDR3, the DNA is TGTGCCACCAGCAGAGTAAGAGGTAGTACTGAAGCTTTCTTT.

This clonotype was seen more than once but under ten times. The rearrangement joins TRBV6-5 to TRBJ2-2; possible D gene TRBD2, 5 bases. CDR1 is MNHEY and CDR2 is SVGAGI in the germline V gene. Trimming removed 6 bases at V and 7 bases at J, with 12 bases between. The CDR3 is 13 residues long. The CDR3 nucleotides read TGTGCCAGCAGCCTCGGGGTCTACGGGGAGCTGTTTTTT. Translating it yields CASSLGVYGELFF.

V is TRBV5-1 and J is TRBJ2-3, with D tentatively TRBD1 or TRBD2 (6 bases each). The germline V gene encodes CDR1 SGHRS and CDR2 YFSETQ. V lost 4 bases, J lost 4 bases, and 13 bases lay in between. This CDR3 contains 14 residues. CDR3 DNA: TGCGCCAGCAGCGAGGGGGGCGGGGCAGATACGCAGTATTTT. Its translation is CASSEGGGADTQYF. The full variable domain, completed using reference TRBV5-1 and TRBJ2-3, is KAGVTQTPRYLIKTRGQQVTLSCSPISGHRSVSWYQQTPGQGLQFLFEYFSETQRNKGNFPGRFSGRQFSNSRSEMNVSTLELGDSALYLCASSEGGGADTQYFGPGTRLTVL.

The gene calls are TRBV5-1 and TRBJ2-7, with unresolved D. V lost 4 bases, J lost 6 bases, and 8 bases lay in between. The CDR3 loop spans 11 amino acids. Per the germline V gene, CDR1 is SGHRS and CDR2 is YFSETQ. CDR3 loop: CASSLAFEQYF. CDR3 DNA: TGCGCCAGCAGCCTTGCCTTCGAGCAGTACTTC.

This clonotype occurred a few times. The chain links TRBV20-1 to TRBJ2-5; D is uncertain. CDR3 length: 13 residues. The V and J ends lost 3 bases and 5 bases respectively, with 13 bases between them. CDR1 and CDR2 from the germline V gene are DFQATT and SNEGSKA (reference sequence). CDR3: CSARKTPYETQYF. The CDR3 DNA reads as TGCAGTGCTAGGAAGACTCCCTATGAGACCCAGTACTTC.

This clonotype was picked up many times. The V call is TRBV6-2 or TRBV6-3, the J call TRBJ2-3; either TRBD1 or TRBD2 may supply D (6 bases each). Trimming stripped 7 bases from V and 5 bases from J, with 16 bases between. The germline CDR1 and CDR2 sequences are MNHEY and SVGEGT. The CDR3 loop spans 14 amino acids. The CDR3 nucleotides are TGTGCCAGCACCGACTGGGGGCGGGAAGATACGCAGTATTTT. It translates to CASTDWGREDTQYF.

This chain links TRBV12-3 or TRBV12-4 with TRBJ2-2; D is undetermined. V gave up 10 bases and J gave up 1 base, with 10 bases separating them. CDR3 length: 13 residues. CDR3 residues: CATNGRNTGELFF. The CDR3 nucleotides are TGTGCCACGAATGGAAGGAACACCGGGGAGCTGTTTTTT.

The chain employs TRBV20-1 and TRBJ2-2, with 8 bases aligning to TRBD2. V was pared by 5 bases and J by 7 bases, with 15 bases of the junction left unmatched. Germline V gene sequence: CDR1 DFQATT, CDR2 SNEGSKA (reference sequence). This CDR3 contains 16 residues. In DNA, the CDR3 is TGCAGTGCTCGCCCCCCAGGCGGGGGGTTTTACGGGGAGCTGTTTTTT. Protein: CSARPPGGGFYGELFF.

CDR3 residues: CASSSRTSGSRNEQFF. Written as DNA, the CDR3 is TGTGCCAGCAGCTCCAGGACTAGCGGGAGCCGCAATGAGCAGTTCTTC. The chain uses TRBV11-3 and TRBJ2-1; 13 nucleotides match TRBD2. The CDR3 has 16 residues. Germline values: CDR1 SGHNT, CDR2 YENEEA. Trimming took 4 bases from V and 6 from J; bases not matched to a gene: 6.

The chain links TRBV5-1 to TRBJ2-7; possibly TRBD2 for D (6 bases). The V and J ends lost 0 bases and 4 bases respectively, with 17 bases between them. CDR1 is SGHRS and CDR2 is YFSETQ in the germline V gene. The CDR3 runs 16 residues. Written as DNA, the CDR3 is TGCGCCAGCAGCTTGGACGGGGGTAGCATTTCATACGAGCAGTACTTC. Translated, it gives CASSLDGGSISYEQYF.

The chain couples TRBV7-2 to TRBJ1-4, with D possibly matching TRBD1 (6 bases). Germline lookup yields CDR1 SGHTA and CDR2 FQGNSA. V was shortened by 4 bases and J by 0 bases, with 12 bases between the two germline ends. This CDR3 contains 16 residues. In DNA form, the CDR3 reads TGTGCCAGCAGCTCCCGCAGGGGTACAACTAATGAAAAACTGTTTTTT. Residues: CASSSRRGTTNEKLFF. The entire variable domain, with the rest obtained from reference TRBV7-2 and TRBJ1-4, is as follows: GAGVSQSPSNKVTEKGKDVELRCDPISGHTALYWYRQSLGQGLEFLIYFQGNSAPDKSGLPSDRFSAERTGGSVSTLTIQRTQQEDSAVYLCASSSRRGTTNEKLFFGSGTQLSVL.